The clone carrying this T cell receptor beta chain was recorded at least ten times. Its antigen is currently unknown. A read error may be the cause here, since a much bigger clone is one base away. Thyroid surgery was performed in patients who had received no treatment beforehand. The sample originates from a study of metastatic and nonmetastatic thyroid tumors. Study-wide results and limits: In both blood and tumor samples, TCR beta diversity was reported significantly higher for malignant than benign nodules.

Original data processing: A distant-metastasis classifier for papillary thyroid cancer was built using CDR3 differences across clinicopathological groups. From the PCR reads, TCRdb re-called clones with MiXCR. The V and J calls and clone size are TCRdb's, not the authors'. The data show 11,000 to 15,000 clones, about a quarter seen once. Germline CDR1 reads SGHRS; CDR2 reads YFSETQ. The CDR3 consists of 19 residues. This chain links TRBV5-1 with TRBJ2-5, with TRBD2 matching over 11 bases. The material sequenced was tumor tissue. The receptor was isolated from a female donor with papillary thyroid cancer or a benign thyroid nodule (not recorded which). Some clones in this sample may be carry-over from other donors' samples. CDR3 loop: CASSLASGRPPAHQEAQYF. CDR3 coding DNA: TGCGCCAGCAGCTTGGCTAGCGGGAGGCCCCCGGCCCACCAAGAGGCCCAGTACTTC. The whole variable domain, remainder taken from reference TRBV5-1 and TRBJ2-5, is KAGVTQTPRYLIKTRGQQVTLSCSPISGHRSVSWYQQTPGQGLQFLFEYFSETQRNKGNFPGRFSGRQFSNSRSEMNVSTLELGDSALYLCASSLASGRPPAHQEAQYFGPGTRLLVL.